The rows below give T cell receptor beta chains drawn from one sample of a study of vaccination and CD4 T cells after COVID-19. No antigen has been assigned to these receptors. Each CDR3 protein is one row after TCRdb ran MiXCR on the PCR reads. The table lists 15,000 or so distinct CDR3 sequences, over 50% of them singletons, with 7.2% in the top ten. The sequenced material came from CD4+ T cells from blood, cultured in vitro. The receptors come from a human donor who had recovered from COVID-19. The CDR3 runs from the conserved cysteine through the conserved F or W. D genes are given only for firm matches. Not every row has a clone size; where given, it reads once, few, many or a size class.

D gene	V gene	clone size	J gene	CDR3 DNA	CDR3 protein
-	TRBV6-1	-	TRBJ1-6	TGTGCCAGCAGTGAAAGGGGGGCGGATAATTCACCCCTCCACTTT	CASSERGADNSPLHF
-	TRBV6-2/TRBV6-3	few	TRBJ1-2	TGTGCCAGTAAAGGGACGGTTGACTTCTATGGCTACACCTTC	CASKGTVDFYGYTF
-	TRBV7-9	-	TRBJ1-1	TGTGCCAGCAGCAGGATATCGGGACCCTCTTCTCAAGGGGCAACTGAAGCTTTCTTT	CASSRISGPSSQGATEAFF
TRBD1	TRBV7-8	few	TRBJ1-5	TGTGCCAGCAGCTTAGTAGGGGGCGGGCAGCCCCAGCATTTT	CASSLVGGGQPQHF
-	TRBV18	-	TRBJ1-2	TGTGCCAGCTCACCAACTGCCAACAGGGAAGGCTACACCTTC	CASSPTANREGYTF
TRBD1	TRBV5-1	-	TRBJ2-5	TGCGCCAGCGCCCCGATGAGGGGGCCTGGGAGGACCCAGTACTTC	CASAPMRGPGRTQYF
TRBD1	TRBV10-3	-	TRBJ1-2	TGTGCCATCAGCGATGGGACAGGGAGGGGGAGAGGTTATGGCTACACCTTC	CAISDGTGRGRGYGYTF
-	TRBV6-1	-	TRBJ2-3	TGTGCCAGCAACAAAGTTGGGGAGAGGGCAGATACGCAGTATTTT	CASNKVGERADTQYF
-	TRBV20-1	few	TRBJ1-1	TGCAGTGCTACCCCGGACGGAAGGGGCACTGAAGCTTTCTTT	CSATPDGRGTEAFF
-	TRBV15	-	TRBJ2-7	TGTGCCACCAGCAGAGCCAGGGCAGGCTACGAGCAGTACTTC	CATSRARAGYEQYF
-	TRBV24-1	few	TRBJ2-3	TGTGCCACCAGTGATTTGAAGAACACAGATACGCAGTATTTT	CATSDLKNTDTQYF
-	TRBV6-1	few	TRBJ2-3	TGTGCCAGTTCGGGTGCAACAGATACGCAGTATTTT	CASSGATDTQYF
-	TRBV20-1	large	TRBJ2-1	TGCAGTGCTAGACGGGAGAATGGGGGCTCCTACAATGAGCAGTTCTTC	CSARRENGGSYNEQFF
-	TRBV6-1	-	TRBJ1-1	TGTGCCAGCAGTGTATACCTGAACACTGAAGCTTTCTTT	CASSVYLNTEAFF
TRBD2	TRBV27	large	TRBJ2-5	TGTGCCAGCAGTCCCTCCGCTTTTGCGGGAGTCTCGTTAGAGACCCAGTACTTC	CASSPSAFAGVSLETQYF
-	TRBV20-1	-	TRBJ1-1	TGCAGTGCTAGAAGTCAAGGACTTCCGGACACTGAAGCTTTCTTT	CSARSQGLPDTEAFF